These 19 T cell receptor beta chains share one sample of origin, sequenced in a study of control samples from healthy donors and cancer patients. Method: immunoSEQ multiplex PCR; TCRdb's copy keeps in-frame clones and lacks some. The sample has 55,000 to 75,000 clones; more than 70% are singletons. Sequencing was done on a sample of PBMCs. These receptors were obtained from a woman between 50 and 59 years old with head and neck cancer.

The table lists this clone with a count of one. The rearrangement uses TRBV6-1 and TRBJ1-2; D gene uncertain. The CDR3 is 14 amino acids. The V gene's germline CDR1 is MNHNS and CDR2 SASEGT. Trimming took 3 bases from V and 2 from J, leaving 10 bases between them. This chain's CDR3 is CASSDANGNYGYTF. Written as DNA, the CDR3 is TGTGCCAGCAGTGACGCGAACGGCAACTATGGCTACACCTTC.

The chain joins TRBV30 to TRBJ2-7; D remains unclear. The germline CDR1 and CDR2 sequences are GTSNPN and SVGIG (reference sequence). Between the trimmed V and J ends, which lost 4 bases and 1 base, there was a span of 14 bases. The CDR3 consists of 14 residues. CDR3 DNA: TGTGCCTGGACCGTCACCGCTGGGTCCTACGAGCAGTACTTC. This codes for CAWTVTAGSYEQYF. Full variable domain (rest looked up from reference TRBV30 and TRBJ2-7): SQTIHQWPATLVQPVGSPLSLECTVEGTSNPNLYWYRQAAGRGLQLLFYSVGIGQISSEVPQNLSASRPQDRQFILSSKKLLLSDSGFYLCAWTVTAGSYEQYFGPGTRLTVT.

This chain connects TRBV19 to TRBJ2-2, with unresolved D. Between the trimmed V and J ends, which lost 5 bases and 6 bases, there was a span of 13 bases. CDR1 and CDR2 from the germline V gene are LNHDA and SQIVND (reference sequence). This CDR3 comprises 14 residues. Here the CDR3 reads CASSPLSTAGELFF. CDR3 in DNA: TGTGCCAGTAGTCCCCTCTCAACGGCCGGGGAGCTGTTTTTT.

The rearrangement joins TRBV7-9 to TRBJ2-3; TRBD1 matches at 11 bases. In germline, CDR1 is SEHNR, CDR2 FQNEAQ (reference sequence). CDR3 length equals 16 residues. V was clipped by 5 bases and J by 1 base; unmatched bases: 5. CDR3 sequence reads: CASSDWDRGGTDTQYF. The CDR3 coding sequence is TGTGCCAGCAGCGATTGGGACAGGGGGGGCACAGATACGCAGTATTTT.

This chain links TRBV11-3 with TRBJ2-1; D might be TRBD1 (5 bases). V was cut by 7 bases and J by 8 bases, with 27 bases left in between. In germline, CDR1 is SGHNT, CDR2 YENEEA. The CDR3 is 17 amino acids. As DNA, the CDR3 is TGTGCCAGCACCTTTCCCCTCCCAGGGCTAGGAACGGATGAGCAGTTCTTC. Encoded protein: CASTFPLPGLGTDEQFF.

J is TRBJ1-2 and V is TRBV28; the match to TRBD1 covers 8 bases. Trimming removed 2 bases from V and 6 bases from J; junction bases left unmatched: 2. The CDR3 loop spans 13 amino acids. CDR1 and CDR2 from the germline V gene are MDHEN and SYDVKM. This CDR3 reads CASSLQGADGYTF. The CDR3 DNA is TGTGCCAGCAGTTTACAGGGGGCAGATGGCTACACCTTC.

The rearrangement joins TRBV5-1 to TRBJ2-7, with 9 bases that match TRBD1. The germline V gene encodes CDR1 SGHRS and CDR2 YFSETQ. The CDR3 has 14 residues. The trim removed 3 bases at V and 4 bases at J, leaving 5 bases unmatched. The CDR3 is CASSSGTGPYEQYF. The CDR3 DNA reads as TGCGCCAGCAGCTCCGGGACAGGGCCATACGAGCAGTACTTC.

Only one count was recorded for this clone. The J gene is TRBJ1-3, the V gene TRBV15; D might be TRBD1 (6 bases). In germline, CDR1 is LNHNV, CDR2 YYDKDF (reference sequence). V lost 0 bases and J 3 bases, leaving 15 bases between the germline ends. CDR3 size: 17 residues. CDR3 protein: CATSRDKTQGFGNTIYF. The CDR3 coding sequence is TGTGCCACCAGCAGAGATAAGACTCAGGGGTTTGGAAACACCATATATTTT.

The chain links TRBV7-9 to TRBJ2-3; the D is unclear. The CDR3 length is 13 residues. Trimming took 1 base from V and 5 from J, leaving 7 bases between them. Germline V gene data show CDR1 as SEHNR and CDR2 as FQNEAQ (reference sequence). CDR3 region: CASSLEGLDTQYF. In DNA, the CDR3 is TGTGCCAGCAGCTTAGAGGGTTTAGATACGCAGTATTTT.

This clone was observed once. The chain links TRBV28 to TRBJ1-1; D remains ambiguous. The germline V gene encodes CDR1 MDHEN and CDR2 SYDVKM. V lost 6 bases to trimming and J lost 9 bases, with 14 bases between them. This CDR3 has 12 amino acids. CDR3 loop: CASRSAGGQAFF. CDR3 bases: TGTGCCAGCAGGTCCGCAGGCGGTCAAGCTTTCTTT.

CDR3 amino acids: CASTKSEFQETQYF. The DNA of the CDR3 is TGTGCCAGCACCAAAAGCGAGTTCCAAGAGACCCAGTACTTC. The rearrangement links TRBV28 to TRBJ2-5; D call uncertain. V shed 7 bases and J shed 1 base, with 13 bases lying between them. The CDR3 length is 14 residues. Germline CDR1 and CDR2: MDHEN and SYDVKM.

About this clone: Its ends do not fully match the called genes, so a read error is possible. The V and J genes are TRBV5-5 and TRBJ1-1, with 7 bases lining up with TRBD1. The germline CDR1 and CDR2 sequences are SGHKS and YYEKEE (reference sequence). This CDR3 is 12 amino acids long. The CDR3 sequence: CASSLSMSGTAF. DNA of the CDR3: TGTGCCAGCAGCTTGTCGATGAGTGGGACAGCCTTT.

The J gene is TRBJ2-3, the V gene TRBV2; D could derive from TRBD1 or TRBD2 (6 bases each). The V gene's germline CDR1 is SNHLY and CDR2 FYNNEI. The V end was cut by 7 bases, the J end by 2 bases, with 16 bases between. The CDR3 extends over 15 amino acids. DNA for the CDR3: TGTGCCAGCAACATCTGGGGGGCATCCACAGATACGCAGTATTTT. It is translated as CASNIWGASTDTQYF.

The chain uses TRBV7-9 and TRBJ1-2; 9 bases fit TRBD1. The CDR3 is 15 amino acids. V lost 5 bases to trimming and J lost 2 bases; unmatched junction nucleotides: 6. CDR1 and CDR2 (germline): SEHNR, FQNEAQ (reference sequence). The CDR3 is CASSITGGANYGYTF. CDR3 nucleotides: TGTGCCAGCAGCATTACAGGGGGCGCAAACTATGGCTACACCTTC.

The chain carries TRBV30 and TRBJ1-2; D is undetermined. CDR3 length equals 14 residues. Trimming pared 0 bases from V and 6 bases from J, leaving 14 bases between. The germline V gene has CDR1 GTSNPN and CDR2 SVGIG (reference sequence). CDR3 coding DNA: TGTGCCTGGAGTGTACGTGGGCTTCTAAATGGCTACACCTTC. This encodes CAWSVRGLLNGYTF.

The chain has TRBV4-1 and TRBJ1-3; TRBD1 might be the D (6 bases). V lost 1 base to trimming and J lost 1 base, with 14 bases between them. CDR3 length: 17 amino acids. Germline-derived CDR1 and CDR2 are MGHRA and YSYEKL. The CDR3 is CASSQGWIGGSGNTIYF. The CDR3 DNA is TGCGCCAGCAGCCAAGGGTGGATAGGGGGGTCTGGAAACACCATATATTTT.

The chain links TRBV5-1 to TRBJ1-2; 8 positions agree with TRBD1. The length of the CDR3 is 16 residues. The junction had 12 bases not matched to a gene; V was cut back by 6 bases and J by 2 bases. Per the germline V gene, CDR1 is SGHRS and CDR2 is YFSETQ. The CDR3 is CASIPNPDRVNYGYTF. In nucleotides, the CDR3 is TGCGCCAGCATCCCGAACCCGGACAGGGTGAACTATGGCTACACCTTC.

This sequence joins TRBV5-1 and TRBJ2-2; 10 bases line up with TRBD1. J was trimmed by 4 bases and V by 4 bases; bases with no gene match: 7. This CDR3 is built from 16 residues. In germline, CDR1 is SGHRS, CDR2 YFSETQ. In DNA, the CDR3 is TGCGCCAGCAGCATAGGACAGGGGGGCGCCACCGGGGAGCTGTTTTTT. Protein: CASSIGQGGATGELFF. Looking up the rest from reference TRBV5-1 and TRBJ2-2 gives the full variable domain: KAGVTQTPRYLIKTRGQQVTLSCSPISGHRSVSWYQQTPGQGLQFLFEYFSETQRNKGNFPGRFSGRQFSNSRSEMNVSTLELGDSALYLCASSIGQGGATGELFFGEGSRLTVL.

This chain uses TRBV30 with TRBJ2-1, with TRBD1 matching 7 bases. Germline V gene sequence: CDR1 GTSNPN, CDR2 SVGIG (reference sequence). Trimming removed 5 bases from V and 5 bases from J; junction bases left unmatched: 9. This CDR3 comprises 14 residues. The CDR3 DNA follows: TGTGCCTGGGACAGGGAGCTGGTAAACAATGAGCAGTTCTTC. Amino acids: CAWDRELVNNEQFF.